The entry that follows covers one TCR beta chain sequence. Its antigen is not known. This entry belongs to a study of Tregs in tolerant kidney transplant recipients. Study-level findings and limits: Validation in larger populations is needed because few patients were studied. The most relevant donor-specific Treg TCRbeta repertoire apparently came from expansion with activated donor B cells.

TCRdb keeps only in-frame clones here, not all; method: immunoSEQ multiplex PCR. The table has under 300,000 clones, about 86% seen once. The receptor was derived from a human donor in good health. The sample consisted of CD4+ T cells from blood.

DNA for the CDR3: TGCGCCAGCAGCATCCGGACCAATGACGAAGCTTTCTTT. The encoded protein is CASSIRTNDEAFF. V is TRBV4-1 and J is TRBJ1-1; no reliable D call. The CDR3 contains 13 residues. Germline V lookup: CDR1 MGHRA, CDR2 YSYEKL. V lost 5 bases, J lost 8 bases, and 15 bases lay in between.